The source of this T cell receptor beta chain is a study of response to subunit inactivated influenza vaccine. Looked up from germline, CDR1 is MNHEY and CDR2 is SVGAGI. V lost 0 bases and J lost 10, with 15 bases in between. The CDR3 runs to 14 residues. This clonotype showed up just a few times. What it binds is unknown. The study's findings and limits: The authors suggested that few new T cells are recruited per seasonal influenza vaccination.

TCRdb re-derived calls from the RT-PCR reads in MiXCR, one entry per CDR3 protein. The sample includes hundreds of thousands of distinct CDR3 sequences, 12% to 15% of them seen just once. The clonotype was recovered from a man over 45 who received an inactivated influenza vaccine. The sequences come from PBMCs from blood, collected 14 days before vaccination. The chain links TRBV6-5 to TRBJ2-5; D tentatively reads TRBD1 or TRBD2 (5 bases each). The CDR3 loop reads CASSYSMTVGDQYF. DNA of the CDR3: TGTGCCAGCAGTTACTCGATGACAGTGGGAGACCAGTACTTC.